This passage covers 20 T cell receptor beta chains from one sample sequenced in a study of beta chain features in type 1 diabetes. Investigators reverse transcribed all isolated RNA, so they sequenced expressed TCRB transcripts. Here immunoSEQ multiplex PCR was the method, and the copy in TCRdb shows in-frame clones only, minus some. The sample includes 400,000 to 600,000 clones, around 30% of them seen just once. Sequencing was carried out using naive CD4+ T cells from blood. These receptors all come from a man younger than 35 in good health.

The J gene is TRBJ1-4, the V gene TRBV9; 8 bases align to TRBD1. The CDR3 contains 14 residues. Trimming cost V 0 bases and J 7 bases; bases outside gene matches: 2. Per the germline V gene, CDR1 is SGDLS and CDR2 is YYNGEE. This CDR3 is CASSVVGTGEKLFF. The CDR3 DNA sequence: TGTGCCAGCAGCGTAGTGGGGACAGGTGAAAAACTGTTTTTT.

V usage is TRBV4-3 and J usage is TRBJ1-4; D not resolved. V was pared by 6 bases and J by 3 bases, with 11 bases between. Germline V gene data show CDR1 as LGHNA and CDR2 as YSLEER. The CDR3 is 14 residues long. The CDR3 nucleotides are TGCGCCAGCAGGGGAGCTGGGCCTAATGAAAAACTGTTTTTT. It specifies CASRGAGPNEKLFF.

This clone has a handful of counts. V and J are TRBV30 and TRBJ1-3; D gene uncertain. The CDR3 loop spans 13 amino acids. CDR1 is GTSNPN, CDR2 SVGIG, per germline (reference sequence). V lost 2 bases to trimming and J lost 4 bases, with 9 bases between them. Written as DNA, the CDR3 is TGTGCCTGGAGTCAAATTGCCGGAAACACCATATATTTT. Its protein is CAWSQIAGNTIYF.

The chain uses TRBV30 and TRBJ2-3; possibly TRBD2 for D (5 bases). Between the trimmed V and J ends, which lost 4 bases and 6 bases, there was a span of 11 bases. The CDR3 has 12 residues. The germline CDR1 and CDR2 sequences are GTSNPN and SVGIG (reference sequence). The CDR3 loop is CAWTKPGDTQYF. The CDR3 nucleotides read TGTGCCTGGACTAAGCCGGGGGATACGCAGTATTTT.

This clone was picked up a small number of times. This CDR3 is also generated by other DNA sequences in the sample. This chain links TRBV7-9 with TRBJ2-5; maybe TRBD1 (5 bases). This CDR3 region has 12 residues. Trimming removed 2 bases at V and 5 bases at J, with 6 bases between. Germline assignment: CDR1 SEHNR and CDR2 FQNEAQ (reference sequence). This CDR3 is CASSLSGETQYF. The CDR3 bases are TGTGCCAGCAGCTTATCAGGGGAGACCCAGTACTTC.

This clone came up a few times. The V and J genes are TRBV5-4 and TRBJ1-1, with unresolved D. The CDR3 length is 12 residues. Trimming shortened V by 0 bases and J by 3 bases, and 3 bases separated the two germline ends. CDR1 SGHNT and CDR2 YYREEE come from the germline V gene (reference sequence). DNA of the CDR3: TGTGCCAGCAGCTTGGTTGACACTGAAGCTTTCTTT. Translation: CASSLVDTEAFF.

This clone has more than one count but fewer than ten. V gene TRBV29-1 combines with J gene TRBJ2-5; 7 bases map to TRBD1. The CDR3 covers 14 residues. Germline assignment: CDR1 SQVTM and CDR2 ANQGSEA. V was pared by 1 base and J by 5 bases, with 7 bases of the junction left unmatched. The chain's CDR3 is CSVEGQTGLETQYF. In nucleotides, the CDR3 is TGCAGCGTTGAAGGCCAGACAGGGTTGGAGACCCAGTACTTC.

This clone was recorded a few times. The chain recombines TRBV28 with TRBJ2-7; TRBD1 is a possible D gene (5 bases). V was pared by 5 bases and J by 2 bases, with 10 bases between. Germline V CDR1 and CDR2: MDHEN, SYDVKM. There are 13 residues in the CDR3. Written as DNA, the CDR3 is TGTGCCAGCAGTCCCAGACAGCCCTACGAGCAGTACTTC. Residues: CASSPRQPYEQYF.

This clone has just a few counts. This sample includes further DNA sequences coding for the same CDR3. V usage is TRBV29-1 and J usage is TRBJ2-3; D possibly corresponds to TRBD2 (6 bases). The V gene lost 6 bases and the J gene lost 3 bases, with 10 bases spanning the gap. Germline V lookup: CDR1 SQVTM, CDR2 ANQGSEA. There are 12 residues in the CDR3. The CDR3 loop is CSVEGGTDTQYF. The DNA for the CDR3 is TGCAGCGTGGAGGGCGGGACAGATACGCAGTATTTT.

The chain employs TRBV30 and TRBJ2-1; TRBD2 matches at 10 bases. V lost 3 bases, J lost 6 bases, and 5 bases stayed unmatched. The CDR3 length is 14 residues. CDR1 and CDR2 (germline): GTSNPN, SVGIG (reference sequence). CDR3 nucleotide sequence: TGTGCCTGGAGCCGGGGACTAGCGTCCAATGAGCAGTTCTTC. Amino acid sequence: CAWSRGLASNEQFF.

The V and J genes are TRBV10-3 and TRBJ2-7; 11 bases fit TRBD2. V lost 5 bases, J lost 4 bases, and 10 bases stayed unmatched. The CDR3 consists of 16 residues. The V gene's germline CDR1 is ENHRY and CDR2 SYGVKD. For the CDR3, the DNA is TGTGCCATCAGTAGGGCTACCGGGACTAGCGGATACGAGCAGTACTTC. It specifies CAISRATGTSGYEQYF.

The V and J genes are TRBV30 and TRBJ2-7; 7 bases are shared with TRBD1. V shed 0 bases, J shed 0 bases, and the junction held 11 bases outside the gene matches. Germline V gene lookup returns CDR1 GTSNPN and CDR2 SVGIG (reference sequence). The CDR3 totals 17 residues. The CDR3 coding sequence is TGTGCCTGGAGTGTAAGACGAAAAGGACAGGACTCCTACGAGCAGTACTTC. It is translated as CAWSVRRKGQDSYEQYF.

The CDR3 spells CASSTYAGGREEQYF. DNA for the CDR3: TGTGCCAGCAGTACCTACGCGGGAGGACGGGAGGAGCAGTACTTC. The chain employs TRBV28 and TRBJ2-7; TRBD2 agrees at 8 bases. V lost 5 bases to trimming and J lost 7 bases; unmatched junction nucleotides: 13. Germline-derived CDR1 and CDR2 are MDHEN and SYDVKM. The CDR3 extends over 15 amino acids.

V gene TRBV6-6 combines with J gene TRBJ2-7; possibly TRBD2 for D (6 bases). The V end was cut by 7 bases, the J end by 2 bases, with 21 bases between. CDR1 is MNHNY, CDR2 SVGAGI, per germline (reference sequence). The CDR3 sequence is 16 residues long. In DNA form, the CDR3 reads TGTGCCAGCAAGAAACTCACCGGGACTTTCACCTACGAGCAGTACTTC. Protein product: CASKKLTGTFTYEQYF.

The chain couples TRBV11-2 to TRBJ2-7; 7 bases align to TRBD2. The germline V gene has CDR1 SGHAT and CDR2 FQNNGV. After removal of 0 bases from V and 2 bases from J, the junction contained 4 bases not matched to a gene. The CDR3 length is 15 residues. In nucleotides, the CDR3 is TGTGCCAGCAGCTTAGATGGGGGAGGGCCCTACGAGCAGTACTTC. Translation: CASSLDGGGPYEQYF.

The gene calls are TRBV29-1 and TRBJ2-5; 9 nucleotides align to TRBD1. With 5 bases clipped from V and 5 bases from J, the junction kept 12 bases outside the gene matches. CDR3 length equals 15 residues. Germline CDR1 is SQVTM and CDR2 is ANQGSEA. The CDR3 spells CSVFHGTGSLETQYF. In DNA form, the CDR3 reads TGCAGCGTTTTCCACGGGACAGGGTCGTTGGAGACCCAGTACTTC.

This clone appeared a few times. J is TRBJ1-3 and V is TRBV30; D gene uncertain. V was cut by 4 bases and J by 4 bases, with 11 bases left in between. The germline V gene has CDR1 GTSNPN and CDR2 SVGIG (reference sequence). The CDR3 has 13 amino acids. This CDR3 is CAWNSVYGNTIYF. As DNA, the CDR3 is TGTGCCTGGAATTCTGTTTACGGAAACACCATATATTTT.

This clone was detected a few times. CDR3 sequence (DNA): TGTGCCATCGAATGGGGGGGACTAGGAGGAAATGAGCAGTTCTTC. Amino acids: CAIEWGGLGGNEQFF. The chain uses TRBV28 and TRBJ2-1; 8 positions match TRBD2. V shed 10 bases and J 7 bases; nucleotides not matched to a gene: 15. Germline assignment: CDR1 MDHEN and CDR2 SYDVKM. This CDR3 is 15 amino acids long.

This sequence joins TRBV28 and TRBJ1-2; possibly TRBD1 for D (5 bases). CDR3 length: 14 amino acids. CDR1 MDHEN and CDR2 SYDVKM come from the germline V gene. V gave up 6 bases and J gave up 3 bases, with 14 bases separating them. Here the CDR3 DNA reads TGTGCCAGCAGCCCTATGGGGCGGTACTATGGCTACACCTTC. Its protein is CASSPMGRYYGYTF.

The chain combines TRBV7-9 with TRBJ1-2, with D unresolved. V shed 6 bases and J shed 5 bases, with 7 bases lying between them. Germline V gene sequence: CDR1 SEHNR, CDR2 FQNEAQ (reference sequence). The CDR3 loop spans 11 amino acids. Written as DNA, the CDR3 is TGTGCCAGCAGTCGGACTTATGGCTACACCTTC. Residues: CASSRTYGYTF. The variable domain in full, with the rest retrieved from reference TRBV7-9 and TRBJ1-2, is DTGVSQNPRHKITKRGQNVTFRCDPISEHNRLYWYRQTLGQGPEFLTYFQNEAQLEKSRLLSDRFSAERPKGSFSTLEIQRTEQGDSAMYLCASSRTYGYTFGSGTRLTVV.